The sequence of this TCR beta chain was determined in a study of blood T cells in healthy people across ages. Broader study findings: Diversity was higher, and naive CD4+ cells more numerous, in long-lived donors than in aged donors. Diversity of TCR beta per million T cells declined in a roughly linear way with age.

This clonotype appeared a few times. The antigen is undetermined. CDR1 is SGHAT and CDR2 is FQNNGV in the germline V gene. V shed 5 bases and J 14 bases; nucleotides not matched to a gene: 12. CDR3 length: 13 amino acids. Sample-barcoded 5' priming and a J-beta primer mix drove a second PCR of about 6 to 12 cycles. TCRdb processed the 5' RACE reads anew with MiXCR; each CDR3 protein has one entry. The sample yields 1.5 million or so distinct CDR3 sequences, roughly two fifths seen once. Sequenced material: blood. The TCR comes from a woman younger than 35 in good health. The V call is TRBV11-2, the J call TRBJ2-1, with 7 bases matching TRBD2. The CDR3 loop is CASSVALGGGEFF. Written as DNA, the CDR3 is TGTGCCAGCAGCGTAGCTCTTGGCGGGGGTGAGTTCTTC.